This T cell receptor (beta chain) stems from a study of STAT5B mutations in CD4+ large granular lymphocyte leukemia. The study's findings and limits: Higher CD4+ than CD8+ T-LGLL clonality might reflect small sample size. No patients shared main leukemic clonotypes, though 20% to 25% appeared at low frequency elsewhere. Patient CD4-sorted repertoires stayed more clonal than healthy ones after leukemic-clone removal.

Controls came from buffy coats of healthy blood donors. Using immunoSEQ multiplex PCR, the repertoire was profiled, and TCRdb retains in-frame clones only, with some absent. The sample yields some 51,000 clones, around 81% seen once. On this clone: Its antigen remains unidentified.

The sequence was obtained from a human donor in good health. Input material: CD4+ T cells from blood buffy coats.

Here the CDR3 reads CASSELWGRGLQGYTF. The DNA of the CDR3 is TGTGCCAGCAGTGAATTATGGGGCAGGGGTCTGCAGGGCTACACCTTC. The J gene is TRBJ1-2, the V gene TRBV25-1; TRBD1 is a possible D gene (6 bases). The ends were cut back, 1 base at V and 8 bases at J, with 20 bases in the middle. The CDR3 extends over 16 amino acids. Germline assignment: CDR1 MGHDK and CDR2 SYGVNS.